The source of this T cell receptor (beta chain) is a study of a mutant IDH1 vaccine in newly diagnosed glioma. Study-level points and caveats: Changes in top peripheral clonotypes did not appear linked to pseudoprogression.

The data were produced by immunoSEQ multiplex PCR, yet TCRdb's version contains in-frame clones alone and is incomplete. The repertoire has some 70,000 clones, 75% to 85% of them found once; the top ten carry about 7.5%. On this clone itself: Its antigen is as yet unknown.

The germline gives CDR1 GTSNPN, CDR2 SVGIG (reference sequence). The CDR3 extends over 11 amino acids. V lost 5 bases, J lost 0 bases, and 4 bases lay in between. Sample time point: baseline, week 1 (first vaccination visit). Documented treatment: pre-vaccination baseline after standard-of-care therapy. In every donor, the tumor was a new WHO grade 3 or 4 IDH1-mutant, ATRX-lost astrocytoma. This chain links TRBV30 with TRBJ1-2, with D unclear. Sequenced here: PBMCs, sampled from a glioma patient treated with radiotherapy, temozolomide or both. This sequence was found in a man aged 50-60 years with glioma. DNA of the CDR3: TGTGCCTGGCAGACTAACTATGGCTACACCTTC. Its translation is CAWQTNYGYTF. The entire variable domain, with the rest obtained from reference TRBV30 and TRBJ1-2, is as follows: SQTIHQWPATLVQPVGSPLSLECTVEGTSNPNLYWYRQAAGRGLQLLFYSVGIGQISSEVPQNLSASRPQDRQFILSSKKLLLSDSGFYLCAWQTNYGYTFGSGTRLTVV.